Following are 17 T cell receptor beta chains from one sample sequenced in a study of blood T cell repertoires in COVID-19. TCRdb's copy holds only in-frame clones and misses some; the assay was immunoSEQ multiplex PCR. The table lists about 190,000 clones, 89% of them singletons, with roughly 6.7% in the top ten. Source material: peripheral blood. These receptors all come from a man aged 40-55 years with acute or convalescent COVID-19.

V is TRBV4-2 and J is TRBJ2-3, with a possible D match to TRBD2 (7 bases). The CDR3 loop spans 16 amino acids. The germline V gene encodes CDR1 LGHNA and CDR2 YNFKEQ. Deletions cut 0 bases from V and 1 base from J, with 11 bases between. CDR3 region: CASSQEGAGGTDTQYF. The CDR3 nucleotides are TGTGCCAGCAGCCAAGAGGGGGCGGGGGGCACAGATACGCAGTATTTT.

This chain connects TRBV10-1 to TRBJ2-1; 9 bases are shared with TRBD2. CDR1 and CDR2 (germline): WNHNN, SYGVQD (reference sequence). CDR3 length: 20 residues. V was pared by 4 bases and J by 5 bases, with 21 bases of the junction left unmatched. The CDR3 is CASSAPRASGASARHNEQFF. The CDR3 DNA reads TGCGCCAGCAGTGCTCCCAGGGCTAGCGGGGCGTCGGCGAGGCACAATGAGCAGTTCTTC.

The CDR3 bases are TGTGCCAGCAGCCCGGGACAGGGGAGAGCCAACGAGCAGTACTTC. This gives the protein CASSPGQGRANEQYF. V and J are TRBV11-2 and TRBJ2-7, with TRBD1 matching 10 bases. The germline V gene encodes CDR1 SGHAT and CDR2 FQNNGV. The CDR3 runs 15 residues. With 5 bases clipped from V and 5 bases from J, the junction kept 9 bases outside the gene matches.

This chain uses TRBV12-5 with TRBJ2-5, with D possibly matching TRBD1 (7 bases). Germline-derived CDR1 and CDR2 are LGHNT and FRNRAP. The CDR3 totals 14 residues. Trimming took 3 bases from V and 5 from J, leaving 13 bases between them. The CDR3 protein is CASGFGGGRETQYF. As DNA, the CDR3 is TGTGCTAGTGGTTTCGGAGGGGGCAGGGAGACCCAGTACTTC.

This chain connects TRBV7-9 to TRBJ1-1, with 8 nucleotides matching TRBD1. Germline-derived CDR1 and CDR2 are SEHNR and FQNEAQ (reference sequence). V shed 5 bases, J shed 1 base, and the junction held 9 bases outside the gene matches. The CDR3 consists of 16 residues. CDR3 in amino acids: CASSLRTGMRNTEAFF. DNA for the CDR3: TGTGCCAGCAGCCTTCGGACAGGGATGAGGAACACTGAAGCTTTCTTT.

The sample holds a few counts of this clone. V usage is TRBV13 and J usage is TRBJ1-5; D perhaps matches TRBD1 (6 bases). Germline V lookup: CDR1 PRHDT, CDR2 FYEKMQ (reference sequence). The CDR3 is made up of 14 amino acids. Trimming stripped 6 bases from V and 1 base from J, with 10 bases between. CDR3: CASSLRGSNQPQHF. The DNA of the CDR3 is TGTGCCAGCAGTCTCAGGGGAAGCAATCAGCCCCAGCATTTT.

The chain recombines TRBV5-1 with TRBJ1-1, with 7 positions matching TRBD1. Germline assignment: CDR1 SGHRS and CDR2 YFSETQ. Germline trimming cut 0 bases from V and 3 bases from J; bases unmatched to any gene: 8. The CDR3 runs to 16 residues. The CDR3 region is CASSLVGDRVYTEAFF. In nucleotides, the CDR3 is TGCGCCAGCAGCTTGGTCGGCGACAGGGTATACACTGAAGCTTTCTTT.

This rearrangement joins TRBV7-9 to TRBJ1-4, with 7 bases identical to TRBD1. V trimming: 2 bases; J trimming: 5 bases; junction bases outside the gene matches: 8. The germline CDR1 and CDR2 sequences are SEHNR and FQNEAQ (reference sequence). The CDR3 has 16 amino acids. DNA for the CDR3: TGTGCCAGCAGCTTACCCCGACAGGGAAGGAATGAAAAACTGTTTTTT. Protein: CASSLPRQGRNEKLFF.

The chain joins TRBV6-5 to TRBJ2-1; 11 positions agree with TRBD2. There are 15 residues in the CDR3. Germline CDR1 MNHEY, CDR2 SVGAGI. The junction had 11 bases not matched to a gene; V was cut back by 6 bases and J by 10 bases. The CDR3 DNA reads as TGTGCCAGCAGCGCACTAGCGGGGGAAAGAGGGGAGCAGTTCTTC. It codes for CASSALAGERGEQFF.

The J gene is TRBJ1-4, the V gene TRBV5-1; unclear D gene. Germline assignment: CDR1 SGHRS and CDR2 YFSETQ. Trimming took 1 base from V and 5 from J, leaving 12 bases between them. The CDR3 loop spans 15 amino acids. The CDR3 DNA sequence: TGCGCCAGCAGCTTGTTGAACAGACCAAATGAAAAACTGTTTTTT. This sequence encodes CASSLLNRPNEKLFF.

This clone was seen just once. The chain joins TRBV12-3 or TRBV12-4 to TRBJ2-7; D ambiguous. CDR3 length: 13 residues. Trimming took 6 bases from V and 0 from J, leaving 9 bases between them. The DNA for the CDR3 is TGTGCCAGCAGCATACCGGGCTCCTACGAGCAGTACTTC. As protein: CASSIPGSYEQYF.

CDR3 amino acids: CASSHTDTQYF. CDR3 nucleotide sequence: TGTGCCAGCAGCCACACAGATACGCAGTATTTT. This rearrangement joins TRBV27 to TRBJ2-3, with unresolved D. CDR1 is MNHEY and CDR2 is SMNVEV in the germline V gene (reference sequence). Trimming pared 6 bases from V and 2 bases from J, leaving 3 bases between. The CDR3 contains 11 residues.

In this sample, this clone turned up a few times. The genes are TRBV6-1 and TRBJ1-5; no clear D. Germline V gene sequence: CDR1 MNHNS, CDR2 SASEGT. The CDR3 runs to 13 residues. The V end was cut by 1 base, the J end by 8 bases, with 9 bases between. CDR3 nucleotide sequence: TGTGCCAGCAGTGAAGATAGGAGAAAGCCCCAGCATTTT. This encodes CASSEDRRKPQHF.

The V and J genes are TRBV6-2 or TRBV6-3 and TRBJ1-2, with a tentative D call TRBD1 (5 bases). The CDR3 sequence is 14 residues long. Trimming removed 2 bases at V and 4 bases at J, with 11 bases between. Germline V gene lookup returns CDR1 MNHEY and CDR2 SVGEGT. As DNA, the CDR3 is TGTGCCAGCAGTTACCTCGGACACATCTATGGCTACACCTTC. Protein sequence: CASSYLGHIYGYTF.

The rearrangement joins TRBV24-1 to TRBJ2-5, with 9 bases lining up with TRBD1. Germline trimming cut 4 bases from V and 4 bases from J; bases unmatched to any gene: 3. Per germline, CDR1 KGHDR and CDR2 SFDVKD. The CDR3 runs 14 residues. The CDR3 DNA follows: TGTGCCACCAGTGACACGACAGGGGGAGAGACCCAGTACTTC. Protein: CATSDTTGGETQYF.

V and J are TRBV5-5 and TRBJ2-2; tentatively, D is TRBD1 (7 bases). CDR1 and CDR2 from the germline V gene are SGHKS and YYEKEE (reference sequence). V shed 1 base and J shed 9 bases, with 10 bases lying between them. CDR3 length: 13 residues. CDR3 in DNA: TGTGCCAGCAGCTTGCAGGGGGGCCGGGAGCTGTTTTTT. Translating gives CASSLQGGRELFF.

The rearrangement uses TRBV28 and TRBJ1-2; D is uncertain. Germline CDR1 is MDHEN and CDR2 is SYDVKM. The CDR3 sequence is 12 residues long. The V end was cut by 3 bases, the J end by 2 bases, with 4 bases between. CDR3 coding DNA: TGTGCCAGCAGTTTCATGAACTATGGCTACACCTTC. The encoded protein is CASSFMNYGYTF.